This T cell receptor beta chain was recovered during a study of T cell changes during pregnancy in multiple sclerosis. Per the germline V gene, CDR1 is SNHLY and CDR2 is FYNNEI. This CDR3 has 13 residues. Trimming left V 5 bases short and J 5 bases short, with 12 bases between. Sequenced by immunoSEQ multiplex PCR; TCRdb stores in-frame clones only, minus some. This sample has roughly 110,000 clones, with 90% to 95% found just once. The chain links TRBV2 to TRBJ1-2, with D perhaps TRBD1 (6 bases). The sequence came from a female donor with multiple sclerosis, enrolled in a pregnancy study. The sample here was peripheral blood, taken in the third trimester of pregnancy. The CDR3 DNA is TGTGCCAGCAGTAGAGACAGGTGGTATGGCTACACCTTC. This translates into CASSRDRWYGYTF.